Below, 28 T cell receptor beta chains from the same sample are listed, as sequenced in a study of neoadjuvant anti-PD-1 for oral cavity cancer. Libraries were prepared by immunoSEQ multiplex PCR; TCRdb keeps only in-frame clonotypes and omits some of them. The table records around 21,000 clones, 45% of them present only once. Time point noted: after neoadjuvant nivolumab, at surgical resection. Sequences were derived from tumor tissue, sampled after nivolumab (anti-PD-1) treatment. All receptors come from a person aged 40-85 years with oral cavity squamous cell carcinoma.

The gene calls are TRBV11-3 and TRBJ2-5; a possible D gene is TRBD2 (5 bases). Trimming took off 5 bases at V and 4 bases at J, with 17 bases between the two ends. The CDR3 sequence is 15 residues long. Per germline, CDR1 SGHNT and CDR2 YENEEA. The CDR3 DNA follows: TGTGCCAGCAGCCCCCGACGGGGTATGGGAGAGACCCAGTACTTC. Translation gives CASSPRRGMGETQYF.

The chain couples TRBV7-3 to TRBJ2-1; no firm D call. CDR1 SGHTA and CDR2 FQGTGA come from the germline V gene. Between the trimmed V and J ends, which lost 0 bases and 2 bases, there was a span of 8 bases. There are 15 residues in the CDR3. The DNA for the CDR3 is TGTGCCAGCAGCTTAACGTTGAACGCCTACAATGAGCAGTTCTTC. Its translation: CASSLTLNAYNEQFF.

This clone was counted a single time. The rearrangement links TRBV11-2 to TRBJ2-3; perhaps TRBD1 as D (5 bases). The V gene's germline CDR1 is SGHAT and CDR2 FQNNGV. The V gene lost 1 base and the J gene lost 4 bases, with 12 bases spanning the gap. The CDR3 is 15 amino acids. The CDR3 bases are TGTGCCAGCAGCTTAGTTCAAGGGGCGTCAGATACGCAGTATTTT. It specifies CASSLVQGASDTQYF.

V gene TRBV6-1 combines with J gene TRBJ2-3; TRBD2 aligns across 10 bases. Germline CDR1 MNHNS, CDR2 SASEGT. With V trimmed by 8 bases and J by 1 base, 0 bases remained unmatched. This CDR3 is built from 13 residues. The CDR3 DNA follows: TGTGCCAGCGGACTAGCGGGCACAGATACGCAGTATTTT. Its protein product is CASGLAGTDTQYF.

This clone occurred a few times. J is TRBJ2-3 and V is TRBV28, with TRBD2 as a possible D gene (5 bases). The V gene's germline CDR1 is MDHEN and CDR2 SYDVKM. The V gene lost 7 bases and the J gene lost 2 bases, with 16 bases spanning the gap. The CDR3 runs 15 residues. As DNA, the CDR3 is TGTGCCAGCAATACGGGGAAGGTACTCACAGATACGCAGTATTTT. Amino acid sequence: CASNTGKVLTDTQYF.

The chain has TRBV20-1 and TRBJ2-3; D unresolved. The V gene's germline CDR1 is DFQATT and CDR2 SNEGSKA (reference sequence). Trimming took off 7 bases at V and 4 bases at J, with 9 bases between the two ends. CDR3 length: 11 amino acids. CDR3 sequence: CSGTPADTQYF. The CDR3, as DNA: TGCAGTGGCACCCCAGCAGATACGCAGTATTTT.

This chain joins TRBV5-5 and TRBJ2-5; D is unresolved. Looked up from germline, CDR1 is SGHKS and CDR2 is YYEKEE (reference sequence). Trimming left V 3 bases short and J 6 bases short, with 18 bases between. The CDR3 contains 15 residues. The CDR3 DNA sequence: TGTGCCAGCAGCTCCCTGATGTTCGAGGTCCAGACCCAGTACTTC. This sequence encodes CASSSLMFEVQTQYF.

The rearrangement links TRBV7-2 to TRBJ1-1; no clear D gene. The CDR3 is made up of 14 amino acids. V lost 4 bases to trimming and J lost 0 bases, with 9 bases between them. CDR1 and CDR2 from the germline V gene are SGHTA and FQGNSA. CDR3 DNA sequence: TGTGCCAGCAGCTGGTCGAGCATGAACACTGAAGCTTTCTTT. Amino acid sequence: CASSWSSMNTEAFF.

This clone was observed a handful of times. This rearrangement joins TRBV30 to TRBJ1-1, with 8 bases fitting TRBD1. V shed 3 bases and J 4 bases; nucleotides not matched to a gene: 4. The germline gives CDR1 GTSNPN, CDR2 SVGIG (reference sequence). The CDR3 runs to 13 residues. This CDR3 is CAWRNRGTTEAFF. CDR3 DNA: TGTGCCTGGAGGAACAGGGGGACCACTGAAGCTTTCTTT.

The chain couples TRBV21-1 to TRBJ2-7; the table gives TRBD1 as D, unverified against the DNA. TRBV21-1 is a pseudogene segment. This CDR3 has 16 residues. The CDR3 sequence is CASSKDIAGGHSEQYF. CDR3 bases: TGTGCCAGCAGCAAAGATATAGCAGGGGGCCATTCCGAGCAGTACTTC.

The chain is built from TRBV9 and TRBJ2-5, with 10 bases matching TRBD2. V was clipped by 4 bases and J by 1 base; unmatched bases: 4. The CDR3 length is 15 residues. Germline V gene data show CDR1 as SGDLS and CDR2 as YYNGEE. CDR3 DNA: TGTGCCAGCAGCATTAGCGGGGGGCCCCAAGAGACCCAGTACTTC. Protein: CASSISGGPQETQYF.

This CDR3 is CASSPPGPWDTEAFF. CDR3 bases: TGTGCCAGCTCACCACCGGGCCCCTGGGACACTGAAGCTTTCTTT. This sequence joins TRBV18 and TRBJ1-1; the D is unclear. The germline gives CDR1 KGHSH, CDR2 LQKENI. The CDR3 is made up of 15 amino acids. The V end lost 0 bases, the J end lost 3 bases, and 11 bases lay between the germline ends.

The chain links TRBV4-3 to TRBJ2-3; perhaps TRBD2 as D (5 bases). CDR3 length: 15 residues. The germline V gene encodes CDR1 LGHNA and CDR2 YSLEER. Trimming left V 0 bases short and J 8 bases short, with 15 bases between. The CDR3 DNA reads TGCGCCAGCAGCCAAGATGGGATGGGCAGCGGTACGCAGTATTTT. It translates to CASSQDGMGSGTQYF.

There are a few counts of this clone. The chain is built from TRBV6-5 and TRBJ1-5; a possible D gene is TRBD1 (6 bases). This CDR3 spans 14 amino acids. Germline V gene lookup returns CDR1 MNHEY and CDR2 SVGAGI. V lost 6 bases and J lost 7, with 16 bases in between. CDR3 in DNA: TGTGCCAGCAGCCCGGGGGGGGCAAGGCAGCCCCAGCATTTT. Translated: CASSPGGARQPQHF.

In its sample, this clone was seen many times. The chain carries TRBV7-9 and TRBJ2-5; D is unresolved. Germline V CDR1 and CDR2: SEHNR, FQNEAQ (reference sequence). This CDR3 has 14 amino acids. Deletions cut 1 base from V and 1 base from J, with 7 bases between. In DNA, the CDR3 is TGTGCCAGCAGCTTAGGCTCCAGCCAAGAGACCCAGTACTTC. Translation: CASSLGSSQETQYF.

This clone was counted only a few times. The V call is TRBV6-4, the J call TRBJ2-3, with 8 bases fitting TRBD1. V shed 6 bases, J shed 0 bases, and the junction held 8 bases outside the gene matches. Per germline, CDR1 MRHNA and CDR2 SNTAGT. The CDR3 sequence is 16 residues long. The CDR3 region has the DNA TGTGCCAGCAGAAGACAGGGGACGTCTAGCACAGATACGCAGTATTTT. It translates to CASRRQGTSSTDTQYF.

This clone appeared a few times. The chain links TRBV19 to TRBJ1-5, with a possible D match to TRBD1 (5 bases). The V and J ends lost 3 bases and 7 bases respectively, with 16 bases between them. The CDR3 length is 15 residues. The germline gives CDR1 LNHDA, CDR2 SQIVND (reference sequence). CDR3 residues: CASSITADTLQPQHF. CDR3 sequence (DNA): TGTGCCAGTAGTATCACGGCGGACACTCTGCAGCCCCAGCATTTT.

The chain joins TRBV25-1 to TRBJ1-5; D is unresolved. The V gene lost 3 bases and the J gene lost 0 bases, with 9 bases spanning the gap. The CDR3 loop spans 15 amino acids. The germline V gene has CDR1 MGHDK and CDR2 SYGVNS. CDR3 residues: CASSEVGNSNQPQHF. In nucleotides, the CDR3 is TGTGCCAGCAGTGAGGTAGGGAATAGCAATCAGCCCCAGCATTTT.

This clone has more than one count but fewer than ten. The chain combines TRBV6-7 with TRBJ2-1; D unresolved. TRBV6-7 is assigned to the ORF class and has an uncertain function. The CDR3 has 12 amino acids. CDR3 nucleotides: TGTACCCCAAGTAAGAAAGACAATGAGCAGTTCTTC. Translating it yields CTPSKKDNEQFF.

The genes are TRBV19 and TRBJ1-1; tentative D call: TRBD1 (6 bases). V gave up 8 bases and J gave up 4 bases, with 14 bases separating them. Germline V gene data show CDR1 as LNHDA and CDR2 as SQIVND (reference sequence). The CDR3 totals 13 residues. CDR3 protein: CASRNQGSTEAFF. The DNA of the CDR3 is TGTGCCAGTCGAAACCAGGGGAGCACTGAAGCTTTCTTT.

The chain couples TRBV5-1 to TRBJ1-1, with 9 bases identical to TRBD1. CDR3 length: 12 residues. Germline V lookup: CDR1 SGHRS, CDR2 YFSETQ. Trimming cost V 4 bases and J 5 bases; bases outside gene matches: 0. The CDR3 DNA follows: TGCGCCAGCAGCGGGACAGGGACTGAAGCTTTCTTT. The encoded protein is CASSGTGTEAFF.

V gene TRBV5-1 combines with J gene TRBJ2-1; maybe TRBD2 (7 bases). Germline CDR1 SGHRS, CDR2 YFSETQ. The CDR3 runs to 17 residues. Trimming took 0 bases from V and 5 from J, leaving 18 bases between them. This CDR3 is CASSLDFGGGAHNEQFF. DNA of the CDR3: TGCGCCAGCAGCTTGGATTTTGGAGGGGGGGCTCACAATGAGCAGTTCTTC.

The CDR3 DNA reads as TGTGCCAGCAGCCCGGACTGGGGTGGGACAGATACGCAGTATTTT. Translating it yields CASSPDWGGTDTQYF. The chain uses TRBV11-2 and TRBJ2-3; possibly TRBD2 for D (5 bases). V lost 5 bases and J lost 3, with 15 bases in between. The CDR3 spans 15 residues. Germline assignment: CDR1 SGHAT and CDR2 FQNNGV.

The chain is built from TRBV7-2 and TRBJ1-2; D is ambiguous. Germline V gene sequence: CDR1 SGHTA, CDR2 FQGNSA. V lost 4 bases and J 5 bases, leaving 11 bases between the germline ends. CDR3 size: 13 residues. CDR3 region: CASSWDWEYGYTF. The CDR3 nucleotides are TGTGCCAGCAGCTGGGATTGGGAGTATGGCTACACCTTC. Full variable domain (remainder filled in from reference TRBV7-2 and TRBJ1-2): GAGVSQSPSNKVTEKGKDVELRCDPISGHTALYWYRQSLGQGLEFLIYFQGNSAPDKSGLPSDRFSAERTGGSVSTLTIQRTQQEDSAVYLCASSWDWEYGYTFGSGTRLTVV.

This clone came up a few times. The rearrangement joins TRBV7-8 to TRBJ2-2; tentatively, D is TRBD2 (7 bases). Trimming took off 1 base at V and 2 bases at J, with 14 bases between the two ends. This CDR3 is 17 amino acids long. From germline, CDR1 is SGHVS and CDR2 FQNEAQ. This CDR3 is CASSLGAGALNTGELFF. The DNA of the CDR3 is TGTGCCAGCAGCTTAGGGGCGGGGGCGTTAAACACCGGGGAGCTGTTTTTT.

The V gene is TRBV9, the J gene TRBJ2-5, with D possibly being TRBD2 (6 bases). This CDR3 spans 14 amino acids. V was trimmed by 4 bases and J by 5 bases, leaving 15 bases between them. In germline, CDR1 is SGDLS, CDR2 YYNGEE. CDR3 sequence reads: CASSRGGGRETQYF. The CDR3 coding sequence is TGTGCCAGCAGCCGTGGGGGAGGAAGGGAGACCCAGTACTTC.

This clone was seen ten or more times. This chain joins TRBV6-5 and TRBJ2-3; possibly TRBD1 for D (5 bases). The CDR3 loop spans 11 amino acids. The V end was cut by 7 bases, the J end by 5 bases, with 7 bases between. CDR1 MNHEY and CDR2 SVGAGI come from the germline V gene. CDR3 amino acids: CASNQGDTQYF. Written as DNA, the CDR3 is TGTGCCAGCAATCAGGGAGATACGCAGTATTTT.

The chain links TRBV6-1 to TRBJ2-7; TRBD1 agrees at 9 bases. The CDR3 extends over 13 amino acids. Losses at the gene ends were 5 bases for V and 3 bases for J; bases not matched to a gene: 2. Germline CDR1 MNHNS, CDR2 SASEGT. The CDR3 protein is CASSQDRGYEQYF. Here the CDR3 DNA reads TGTGCCAGCAGTCAGGACAGGGGCTACGAGCAGTACTTC.